A selection of T cell receptor beta chains follows, all from one sample in a study of post-analysis software for immune sequencing data. Each CDR3 protein gets one entry after TCRdb re-called the PCR reads with MiXCR. The sample records about 680,000 distinct CDR3 sequences, approximately 60% being singletons. Sequenced input: blood. The receptors come from a girl aged 2-10 years with multiple sclerosis. The CDR3 runs from the conserved cysteine through the conserved F or W. Each record gives: J gene, D gene, V gene, clone size, CDR3 DNA, CDR3 protein. The D gene is left open where the match is weak. Clone size is shown for a subset of rows, as once, few, many or a class of expanded clone.

J gene: TRBJ1-6; D gene: TRBD1; V gene: TRBV30; clone size: few; CDR3 DNA: TGTGCCTGGAGTAACAGACAGGGGTATTCACCCCTCCACTTT; CDR3 protein: CAWSNRQGYSPLHF
J gene: TRBJ2-1; D gene: -; V gene: TRBV5-4; clone size: few; CDR3 DNA: TGTGCCAGCACCAACGCTCTTAGCTCCTACAATGAGCAGTTCTTC; CDR3 protein: CASTNALSSYNEQFF
J gene: TRBJ2-5; D gene: -; V gene: TRBV10-2; clone size: -; CDR3 DNA: TGCGCCAGCAGTGCCTCCCAGGGAATTGGGGAGCAGTACTTC; CDR3 protein: CASSASQGIGEQYF
J gene: TRBJ2-6; D gene: -; V gene: TRBV7-2; clone size: few; CDR3 DNA: TGTGCCAGCAGCCCAGCAGGAGGGGCCAACGTCCTGACTTTC; CDR3 protein: CASSPAGGANVLTF
J gene: TRBJ1-2; D gene: TRBD1; V gene: TRBV24-1; clone size: -; CDR3 DNA: TGTGCCACCAGTGATCTGACAGGGCTCTACACCTTC; CDR3 protein: CATSDLTGLYTF
J gene: TRBJ2-5; D gene: -; V gene: TRBV5-5; clone size: few; CDR3 DNA: TGTGCCAGCAGCTTTGGAGACGAAGAGACCCAGTACTTC; CDR3 protein: CASSFGDEETQYF
J gene: TRBJ2-1; D gene: -; V gene: TRBV7-7; clone size: -; CDR3 DNA: TGTGCCAGCAGCTCCCAGGGGAACGGTGAGCAGTTCTTC; CDR3 protein: CASSSQGNGEQFF
J gene: TRBJ2-1; D gene: TRBD2; V gene: TRBV5-1; clone size: -; CDR3 DNA: TGCGCCAGCAGCCAATCCCCTAGCGGAAACTACAATGAGCAGTTCTTC; CDR3 protein: CASSQSPSGNYNEQFF
J gene: TRBJ1-1; D gene: TRBD1; V gene: TRBV7-2; clone size: -; CDR3 DNA: TGTGCCAGCAGCTTCCTCTCCAGGGGGGACACTGAAGCTTTCTTT; CDR3 protein: CASSFLSRGDTEAFF
J gene: TRBJ2-3; D gene: TRBD1; V gene: TRBV6-1; clone size: -; CDR3 DNA: TGTGCCAGCAGTGAAGTAGAAGGGACAGGGGTTACAGATACGCAGTATTTT; CDR3 protein: CASSEVEGTGVTDTQYF
J gene: TRBJ1-2; D gene: TRBD1; V gene: TRBV12-3/TRBV12-4; clone size: once; CDR3 DNA: TGTGCCAGCAAGACAGGGCTTGGGGGCTACACCTTC; CDR3 protein: CASKTGLGGYTF
J gene: TRBJ1-5; D gene: -; V gene: TRBV6-5; clone size: -; CDR3 DNA: TGTGCCAGCAGTTACTGGGGCGATCAGCCCCAGCATTTT; CDR3 protein: CASSYWGDQPQHF
J gene: TRBJ2-6; D gene: TRBD1; V gene: TRBV20-1; clone size: few; CDR3 DNA: TGCAGTGCTAGAGAAGGGACAGGGGAGTCTGGGGCCAACGTCCTGACTTTC; CDR3 protein: CSAREGTGESGANVLTF
J gene: TRBJ2-5; D gene: -; V gene: TRBV7-2; clone size: -; CDR3 DNA: TGTGCCAGCAGCTTGGAGCCGGCAGAGACCCAGTACTTC; CDR3 protein: CASSLEPAETQYF
J gene: TRBJ2-5; D gene: TRBD1; V gene: TRBV3-1; clone size: -; CDR3 DNA: TGTGCCAGCAGCCTAAGGGACAGGGACGGGGAGACCCAGTACTTC; CDR3 protein: CASSLRDRDGETQYF
J gene: TRBJ2-3; D gene: -; V gene: TRBV10-3; clone size: -; CDR3 DNA: TGTGCCATATCTAGCGCGACTAGCACAGATACGCAGTATTTT; CDR3 protein: CAISSATSTDTQYF
J gene: TRBJ2-5; D gene: -; V gene: TRBV27; clone size: -; CDR3 DNA: TGTGCCAGCAAAGGGCGAGAGACCCAGTACTTC; CDR3 protein: CASKGRETQYF
J gene: TRBJ1-2; D gene: TRBD1; V gene: TRBV20-1; clone size: -; CDR3 DNA: TGCAGTGCCTACAGGACAGGGCTGGGGGGCTATGGCTACACCTTC; CDR3 protein: CSAYRTGLGGYGYTF
J gene: TRBJ2-7; D gene: -; V gene: TRBV4-2; clone size: -; CDR3 DNA: TGTGCCAGCAGCCTCTTAAAATCTGGCCGGGGATCTCCCTACGAGCAGTACTTC; CDR3 protein: CASSLLKSGRGSPYEQYF
J gene: TRBJ2-1; D gene: TRBD2; V gene: TRBV20-1; clone size: -; CDR3 DNA: TGCAGTGCTAGCGGCCTAGCGGGAGCCTACAATGAGCAGTTCTTC; CDR3 protein: CSASGLAGAYNEQFF
J gene: TRBJ1-5; D gene: -; V gene: TRBV7-2; clone size: once; CDR3 DNA: TGTGCCAGCAGCTTAGGAGGGGGGCACAATCAGCCCCAGCATTTT; CDR3 protein: CASSLGGGHNQPQHF
J gene: TRBJ1-2; D gene: -; V gene: TRBV28; clone size: -; CDR3 DNA: TGTGCCAGCAGTTTAGGGAGCTTTTGGAAGGATGGCTACACCTTC; CDR3 protein: CASSLGSFWKDGYTF
J gene: TRBJ2-1; D gene: TRBD1; V gene: TRBV20-1; clone size: -; CDR3 DNA: TGCAGTGCTACGACAGGGCGGAATGAGCAGTTCTTC; CDR3 protein: CSATTGRNEQFF
J gene: TRBJ2-2; D gene: -; V gene: TRBV7-2; clone size: -; CDR3 DNA: TGTGCCAGCAGGCCCAGCTCGAACACCGGGGAGCTGCTTTTT; CDR3 protein: CASRPSSNTGELLF
J gene: TRBJ1-2; D gene: -; V gene: TRBV27; clone size: few; CDR3 DNA: TGTGCCAGCAGTACCACAGGGCTTGATGGCTACACCTTC; CDR3 protein: CASSTTGLDGYTF
J gene: TRBJ1-1; D gene: -; V gene: TRBV4-3; clone size: -; CDR3 DNA: TGCGCCAGCAGCCAAGATGGTAGGAGGGAAGGAAACACTGAAGCTTTCTTT; CDR3 protein: CASSQDGRREGNTEAFF
J gene: TRBJ1-1; D gene: -; V gene: TRBV10-3; clone size: -; CDR3 DNA: TGTGCCATCAGTGCGTCCCTGGGGGCCCAGAACTCTGAAGCTTTCTTT; CDR3 protein: CAISASLGAQNSEAFF
J gene: TRBJ1-5; D gene: TRBD1; V gene: TRBV10-3; clone size: -; CDR3 DNA: TGTGCCATCAGTGAGGGGCAGGGGGCAGGGCAGCCCCAGCATTTT; CDR3 protein: CAISEGQGAGQPQHF
J gene: TRBJ1-2; D gene: -; V gene: TRBV29-1; clone size: -; CDR3 DNA: TGCAGCGTCAACGTCCTTCGGAGGGCTAACTATGGCTACACCTTC; CDR3 protein: CSVNVLRRANYGYTF
J gene: TRBJ2-1; D gene: TRBD2; V gene: TRBV10-3; clone size: -; CDR3 DNA: TGTGCCATCAGTGAAGGGAGCGGGAGGGCCACCTACAATGAGCAGTTCTTC; CDR3 protein: CAISEGSGRATYNEQFF
J gene: TRBJ2-5; D gene: -; V gene: TRBV20-1; clone size: -; CDR3 DNA: TGCAGTGCTAGAGATCGCAGGGGGGAAGAGACCCAGTACTTC; CDR3 protein: CSARDRRGEETQYF
J gene: TRBJ1-5; D gene: -; V gene: TRBV15; clone size: -; CDR3 DNA: TGTGCCACCAGTTTGGGGTCCCATAGCAATCAGCCCCAGCATTTT; CDR3 protein: CATSLGSHSNQPQHF
J gene: TRBJ2-3; D gene: -; V gene: TRBV12-3/TRBV12-4; clone size: -; CDR3 DNA: TGTGCCAGCAGTTCGGGACTGCCGCCCTCTAGCACAGATACGCAGTATTTT; CDR3 protein: CASSSGLPPSSTDTQYF
J gene: TRBJ2-2; D gene: TRBD1; V gene: TRBV12-3/TRBV12-4; clone size: -; CDR3 DNA: TGTGCCAGCACCGATTCCAGGGGGAGCACCGGGGAGCTGTTTTTT; CDR3 protein: CASTDSRGSTGELFF
J gene: TRBJ2-1; D gene: -; V gene: TRBV20-1; clone size: -; CDR3 DNA: TGCAGTGCTAGCGCCTACTCCTACAATGAGCAGTTCTTC; CDR3 protein: CSASAYSYNEQFF
J gene: TRBJ2-7; D gene: -; V gene: TRBV5-1; clone size: once; CDR3 DNA: TGCGCCAGCAGCTTGGACAGGAGGGTCTCCCACGAGCAGTACTTC; CDR3 protein: CASSLDRRVSHEQYF
J gene: TRBJ2-1; D gene: -; V gene: TRBV11-1; clone size: few; CDR3 DNA: TGTGCCAGCAGCTTAGTGGAAGGCAGCGTCTACAATGAGCAGTTCTTC; CDR3 protein: CASSLVEGSVYNEQFF
J gene: TRBJ2-1; D gene: -; V gene: TRBV2; clone size: -; CDR3 DNA: TGTGCCAGCGACGGGGGTCGCTCCTACAATGAGCAGTTCTTC; CDR3 protein: CASDGGRSYNEQFF
J gene: TRBJ1-1; D gene: -; V gene: TRBV7-9; clone size: -; CDR3 DNA: TGTGCCAGCAGCTTAGCGCTAGCAGCTCCCTTGAACACTGAAGCTTTCTTT; CDR3 protein: CASSLALAAPLNTEAFF
J gene: TRBJ2-7; D gene: TRBD1; V gene: TRBV7-9; clone size: -; CDR3 DNA: TGTGCCAGCAGCCCCGGGACAGGGAGTTTCGAGCAGTACTTC; CDR3 protein: CASSPGTGSFEQYF
J gene: TRBJ1-1; D gene: -; V gene: TRBV7-9; clone size: few; CDR3 DNA: TGTGCCAGCAGCGACACAGGGAACACTGAAGCTTTCTTT; CDR3 protein: CASSDTGNTEAFF
J gene: TRBJ2-6; D gene: -; V gene: TRBV25-1; clone size: -; CDR3 DNA: TGTGCCAGCAGTGTATTCAAGGCTGGGGCCAACGTCCTGACTTTC; CDR3 protein: CASSVFKAGANVLTF
J gene: TRBJ1-2; D gene: -; V gene: TRBV4-1; clone size: -; CDR3 DNA: TGCGCCAGCAGCCAAGGGGCCAGACTAAACTATGGCTACACCTTC; CDR3 protein: CASSQGARLNYGYTF
J gene: TRBJ2-1; D gene: TRBD1; V gene: TRBV29-1; clone size: -; CDR3 DNA: TGCAGCGGTCAACCGGGACAGGCCTACAATGAGCAGTTCTTC; CDR3 protein: CSGQPGQAYNEQFF
J gene: TRBJ2-5; D gene: TRBD1; V gene: TRBV29-1; clone size: few; CDR3 DNA: TGCAGCGTTGGCGGGGACAGGGGCGGGGGCCAAGAGACCCAGTACTTC; CDR3 protein: CSVGGDRGGGQETQYF
J gene: TRBJ2-7; D gene: -; V gene: TRBV20-1; clone size: few; CDR3 DNA: TGCAGTGCTAGAGTGGGAACATCAACCTCGTACGAGCAGTACTTC; CDR3 protein: CSARVGTSTSYEQYF
J gene: TRBJ2-1; D gene: TRBD2; V gene: TRBV29-1; clone size: -; CDR3 DNA: TGCAGCGTCGCCGGGACTAGCTCTGAGCAGTTCTTC; CDR3 protein: CSVAGTSSEQFF
J gene: TRBJ2-7; D gene: -; V gene: TRBV2; clone size: -; CDR3 DNA: TGTGCCAGCCAAACCGCCGGGTACGAGCAGTACTTC; CDR3 protein: CASQTAGYEQYF
J gene: TRBJ1-5; D gene: TRBD1; V gene: TRBV29-1; clone size: -; CDR3 DNA: TGCAGCGACCTAAACAGGGGGCAGCCCCAGCATTTT; CDR3 protein: CSDLNRGQPQHF
J gene: TRBJ1-2; D gene: TRBD1; V gene: TRBV6-6; clone size: few; CDR3 DNA: TGTGCCAGCAAAGGGCAGGGGGCGCGCATTTCCTATGGCTACACCTTC; CDR3 protein: CASKGQGARISYGYTF
J gene: TRBJ2-1; D gene: -; V gene: TRBV7-2; clone size: few; CDR3 DNA: TGTGCCAGCAGCTCCGAGGGTTACAATGAGCAGTTCTTC; CDR3 protein: CASSSEGYNEQFF
J gene: TRBJ2-7; D gene: TRBD2; V gene: TRBV6-2/TRBV6-3; clone size: -; CDR3 DNA: TGTGCCAGCAGACATCCTAGCGGGGGGCCCTACGAGCAGTACTTC; CDR3 protein: CASRHPSGGPYEQYF